Below are 28 T cell receptor beta chains sequenced from a single sample in a study of T cell responses to AZD1222 COVID-19 vaccine. The repertoire was sequenced with immunoSEQ multiplex PCR; TCRdb's copy has only in-frame clones and lacks some. Of fewer than 100,000 clones listed, around 88% are singletons. The specimen was peripheral blood, collected 28 days after the second AZD1222 dose. The receptors were sampled from an adult who received the AZD1222 COVID-19 vaccine.

This chain uses TRBV5-1 with TRBJ2-7; 10 bases map to TRBD2. Germline CDR1 SGHRS, CDR2 YFSETQ. The CDR3 sequence is 16 residues long. V dropped 4 bases and J dropped 3; count of bases not matched to a gene: 10. For the CDR3, the DNA is TGCGCCAGCAGCGGGGGCGGACTAGCGGACTACTACGAGCAGTACTTC. Residues: CASSGGGLADYYEQYF.

The gene calls are TRBV5-8 and TRBJ2-7; 7 bases are a match to TRBD1. CDR3 size: 13 residues. CDR1 SGHTS and CDR2 YDEGEE come from the germline V gene. Unmatched junction bases numbered 3, after V lost 4 bases and J lost 2 bases. CDR3 protein: CASSRDRTYEQYF. As DNA, the CDR3 is TGTGCCAGCAGCCGGGACAGAACCTACGAGCAGTACTTC.

CDR3 DNA sequence: TGTGCCAGCAGCCCGTCGCTCTACAATGAGCAGTTCTTC. This codes for CASSPSLYNEQFF. V and J are TRBV9 and TRBJ2-1; D is uncertain. CDR3 length: 13 residues. Germline CDR1 SGDLS, CDR2 YYNGEE. The ends were cut back, 4 bases at V and 3 bases at J, with 8 bases in the middle.

The CDR3 nucleotides are TGCGCCAGCAGCCAAGATGGGACAACTAATGAAAAACTGTTTTTT. Protein sequence: CASSQDGTTNEKLFF. The chain couples TRBV4-1 to TRBJ1-4; no firm D call. CDR3 size: 15 residues. V lost 0 bases to trimming and J lost 0 bases, with 5 bases between them. The germline V gene has CDR1 MGHRA and CDR2 YSYEKL.

This chain connects TRBV25-1 to TRBJ2-3; 9 nucleotides agree with TRBD1. V lost 7 bases to trimming and J lost 3 bases; unmatched junction nucleotides: 8. Germline CDR1 and CDR2: MGHDK and SYGVNS. The length of the CDR3 is 15 residues. The CDR3 DNA reads TGTGCCAGCATGCCCGCGGGGACAGGGACAGATACGCAGTATTTT. This codes for CASMPAGTGTDTQYF.

The V call is TRBV3-1 (or the pseudogene TRBV3-2), the J call TRBJ1-1; D is undetermined. The V and J ends lost 2 bases and 5 bases respectively, with 12 bases between them. Germline CDR1 and CDR2: LGHDT and YNNKEL (reference sequence). The CDR3 length is 14 residues. In DNA form, the CDR3 reads TGTGCCAGCAGCCAACCAGGAGGAGGGACTGAAGCTTTCTTT. Amino acid sequence: CASSQPGGGTEAFF.

V is TRBV28 and J is TRBJ2-5; the D gene is possibly TRBD2 (7 bases). Germline CDR1 is MDHEN and CDR2 is SYDVKM. This CDR3 is built from 15 residues. Trimming shortened V by 2 bases and J by 1 base, and 11 bases separated the two germline ends. Here the CDR3 reads CASSLGGAGQETQYF. Here the CDR3 DNA reads TGTGCCAGCAGTTTAGGGGGGGCAGGCCAAGAGACCCAGTACTTC.

The CDR3 here is CSVGSRGGFDGYTF. Written as DNA, the CDR3 is TGCAGCGTTGGGTCCCGGGGTGGGTTTGATGGCTACACCTTC. This chain joins TRBV29-1 and TRBJ1-2, with unresolved D. V lost 4 bases and J 6 bases, leaving 18 bases between the germline ends. The CDR3 extends over 14 amino acids. Germline assignment: CDR1 SQVTM and CDR2 ANQGSEA. The variable domain in full, with the rest retrieved from reference TRBV29-1 and TRBJ1-2, is SAVISQKPSRDICQRGTSLTIQCQVDSQVTMMFWYRQQPGQSLTLIATANQGSEATYESGFVIDKFPISRPNLTFSTLTVSNMSPEDSSIYLCSVGSRGGFDGYTFGSGTRLTVV.

V usage is TRBV14 and J usage is TRBJ2-3; D not resolved. The germline gives CDR1 SGHDN, CDR2 FVKESK. V gave up 8 bases and J gave up 0 bases, with 12 bases separating them. The CDR3 contains 14 residues. CDR3 DNA sequence: TGTGCCAGCCGAGGTGTAGAAAGCACAGATACGCAGTATTTT. Translation: CASRGVESTDTQYF.

The genes are TRBV2 and TRBJ2-7; D is possibly TRBD1 or TRBD2 (5 bases each). Deletions cut 5 bases from V and 3 bases from J, with 17 bases between. This CDR3 is built from 15 residues. CDR1 SNHLY and CDR2 FYNNEI come from the germline V gene. CDR3 bases: TGTGCCAGCAGTCTAACGGGGCCAGGGAACTACGAGCAGTACTTC. It is translated as CASSLTGPGNYEQYF.

This clone has only a few counts. The chain combines TRBV19 with TRBJ2-1; D is perhaps TRBD1 (6 bases). Deletions cut 5 bases from V and 6 bases from J, with 11 bases between. Germline V CDR1 and CDR2: LNHDA, SQIVND (reference sequence). The CDR3 loop spans 13 amino acids. The CDR3, as DNA: TGTGCCAGTAGTCCTTTAGGGGGCAATGAGCAGTTCTTC. Translation gives CASSPLGGNEQFF.

This clone was counted only a few times. Here the CDR3 reads CASSSGAGANTGELFF. DNA of the CDR3: TGCGCCAGCAGCTCGGGAGCAGGAGCGAACACCGGGGAGCTGTTTTTT. The V gene is TRBV5-1, the J gene TRBJ2-2; a possible D gene is TRBD2 (6 bases). The CDR3 has 16 residues. Germline V gene sequence: CDR1 SGHRS, CDR2 YFSETQ. Between the trimmed V and J ends, which lost 3 bases and 0 bases, there was a span of 12 bases.

This clone has only one observation. This chain joins TRBV3-1 (or the pseudogene TRBV3-2) and TRBJ1-4, with no clear D. The germline V gene has CDR1 LGHDT and CDR2 YNNKEL (reference sequence). There are 14 residues in the CDR3. Deletions cut 3 bases from V and 7 bases from J, with 12 bases between. The CDR3 nucleotides read TGTGCCAGCAGCCACGCAGGTGGTTCTGAAAAACTGTTTTTT. This codes for CASSHAGGSEKLFF.

This clone has more than one count but fewer than ten. V and J are TRBV6-2 or TRBV6-3 and TRBJ2-1; D is uncertain. The V gene's germline CDR1 is MNHEY and CDR2 SVGEGT. Trimming took off 2 bases at V and 6 bases at J, with 11 bases between the two ends. The CDR3 is 14 residues long. CDR3 in amino acids: CASSYPNWGNEQFF. As DNA, the CDR3 is TGTGCCAGCAGTTACCCCAACTGGGGCAATGAGCAGTTCTTC.

This chain joins TRBV10-3 and TRBJ2-2; the D gene is possibly TRBD2 (6 bases). CDR3 size: 15 residues. V gave up 3 bases and J gave up 5 bases, with 13 bases separating them. CDR1 and CDR2 (germline): ENHRY, SYGVKD. This CDR3 is CAISDTRSGTGELFF. The DNA for the CDR3 is TGTGCCATCAGTGATACCAGGAGCGGGACCGGGGAGCTGTTTTTT.

V and J are TRBV11-2 and TRBJ1-5; 9 bases match TRBD1. This CDR3 comprises 16 residues. Germline V gene sequence: CDR1 SGHAT, CDR2 FQNNGV. With 0 bases clipped from V and 7 bases from J, the junction kept 7 bases outside the gene matches. The CDR3 DNA sequence: TGTGCCAGCAGCTTAGATTCGGGGACAGGGCCCCAGCCCCAGCATTTT. Its translation is CASSLDSGTGPQPQHF.

The chain combines TRBV5-4 with TRBJ1-1; the D gene is possibly TRBD1 (6 bases). V gave up 0 bases and J gave up 5 bases, with 17 bases separating them. The CDR3 runs to 16 residues. Germline CDR1 reads SGHNT; CDR2 reads YYREEE (reference sequence). The CDR3 DNA reads as TGTGCCAGCAGCTTGGGAGGGGGAGGACGTTGGACTGAAGCTTTCTTT. Protein: CASSLGGGGRWTEAFF.

V gene TRBV27 combines with J gene TRBJ2-2; D gene uncertain. Trimming removed 3 bases from V and 8 bases from J, with 4 bases in between. The germline CDR1 and CDR2 sequences are MNHEY and SMNVEV (reference sequence). The CDR3 contains 11 residues. The CDR3: CASSLNGELFF. The CDR3 region has the DNA TGTGCCAGCAGTTTGAATGGGGAGCTGTTTTTT.

The chain uses TRBV10-1 and TRBJ1-5; 7 nucleotides agree with TRBD1. The V segment lost 4 bases and the J segment 5 bases; nucleotides outside the gene matches: 8. CDR3 length equals 15 residues. The germline V gene encodes CDR1 WNHNN and CDR2 SYGVQD (reference sequence). Written as DNA, the CDR3 is TGCGCCAGCAGTGCCCCGGGACAGAGTGATCAGCCCCAGCATTTT. Translating gives CASSAPGQSDQPQHF.

This clone was recorded only once. CDR3: CASRVQETQYF. As DNA, the CDR3 is TGTGCCAGCAGGGTCCAAGAGACCCAGTACTTC. V is TRBV6-5 and J is TRBJ2-5; D is uncertain. This CDR3 contains 11 residues. CDR1 is MNHEY and CDR2 is SVGAGI in the germline V gene. Deletions cut 6 bases from V and 1 base from J, with 3 bases between.

The chain combines TRBV29-1 with TRBJ2-3; 11 bases line up with TRBD2. Germline CDR1 reads SQVTM; CDR2 reads ANQGSEA. The trim removed 6 bases at V and 6 bases at J, leaving 11 bases unmatched. This CDR3 comprises 15 residues. CDR3 bases: TGCAGCGTGGGTACTAGCGGGGGCCCCCTGGATACGCAGTATTTT. The encoded protein is CSVGTSGGPLDTQYF.

The sample holds a few counts of this clone. The chain employs TRBV7-9 and TRBJ2-7; 7 nucleotides line up with TRBD1. The CDR3 contains 14 residues. The V gene's germline CDR1 is SEHNR and CDR2 FQNEAQ (reference sequence). The V gene end was trimmed by 10 bases and the J gene end by 5 bases; junction bases not matched to a gene: 14. The CDR3 loop is CATGDRRVIHEQYF. CDR3 DNA: TGTGCCACCGGGGACAGAAGGGTTATCCACGAGCAGTACTTC.

This rearrangement joins TRBV15 to TRBJ2-2, with 16 bases identical to TRBD2. V was pared by 2 bases and J by 4 bases, with 10 bases of the junction left unmatched. The CDR3 consists of 20 residues. Germline V gene data show CDR1 as LNHNV and CDR2 as YYDKDF (reference sequence). The DNA of the CDR3 is TGTGCCACCAGCAGACGCCTCGGGACTAGCGGGGGGGCGGCCACCGGGGAGCTGTTTTTT. Amino acid sequence: CATSRRLGTSGGAATGELFF.

The genes are TRBV5-1 and TRBJ2-3; either TRBD1 or TRBD2 may supply D (5 bases each). There are 13 residues in the CDR3. CDR1 SGHRS and CDR2 YFSETQ come from the germline V gene. Trimming removed 7 bases at V and 2 bases at J, with 11 bases between. Here the CDR3 DNA reads TGCGCCAGCGGGGGTGGGGACACAGATACGCAGTATTTT. It is translated as CASGGGDTDTQYF.

This clone was counted once. The chain links TRBV7-2 to TRBJ2-6; either TRBD1 or TRBD2 may supply D (5 bases each). This CDR3 is built from 19 residues. V gave up 2 bases and J gave up 2 bases, with 19 bases separating them. Germline V gene data show CDR1 as SGHTA and CDR2 as FQGNSA. The CDR3 DNA follows: TGTGCCAGCAGCTTATTTTTGCAGGGAGTGGGACCTGGGGCCAACGTCCTGACTTTC. Protein sequence: CASSLFLQGVGPGANVLTF.

V and J are TRBV19 and TRBJ1-6; unclear D gene. Trimming shortened V by 10 bases and J by 8 bases, and 18 bases separated the two germline ends. CDR1 LNHDA and CDR2 SQIVND come from the germline V gene (reference sequence). This CDR3 is built from 14 residues. The CDR3 DNA reads TGTGCCACCCGGGAGAGTTTAGCCCATTCACCCCTCCACTTT. Encoded protein: CATRESLAHSPLHF.

This clone appeared once. This chain connects TRBV5-1 to TRBJ2-7; 12 positions agree with TRBD1. After removal of 0 bases from V and 5 bases from J, the junction contained 9 bases not matched to a gene. The CDR3 spans 17 residues. CDR1 and CDR2 (germline): SGHRS, YFSETQ. CDR3 loop: CASSLAFGGQGAHEQYF. In DNA form, the CDR3 reads TGCGCCAGCAGCTTGGCCTTTGGGGGACAGGGGGCCCACGAGCAGTACTTC.

The gene calls are TRBV21-1 and TRBJ2-1; TRBD2 is the table's D call, not checked against the DNA. TRBV21-1 is classified as a pseudogene. The CDR3 contains 14 residues. CDR3 DNA sequence: TGTGCCAGCACCGGACTAGCGGATTACAATGAGCAGTTCTTC. This encodes CASTGLADYNEQFF.